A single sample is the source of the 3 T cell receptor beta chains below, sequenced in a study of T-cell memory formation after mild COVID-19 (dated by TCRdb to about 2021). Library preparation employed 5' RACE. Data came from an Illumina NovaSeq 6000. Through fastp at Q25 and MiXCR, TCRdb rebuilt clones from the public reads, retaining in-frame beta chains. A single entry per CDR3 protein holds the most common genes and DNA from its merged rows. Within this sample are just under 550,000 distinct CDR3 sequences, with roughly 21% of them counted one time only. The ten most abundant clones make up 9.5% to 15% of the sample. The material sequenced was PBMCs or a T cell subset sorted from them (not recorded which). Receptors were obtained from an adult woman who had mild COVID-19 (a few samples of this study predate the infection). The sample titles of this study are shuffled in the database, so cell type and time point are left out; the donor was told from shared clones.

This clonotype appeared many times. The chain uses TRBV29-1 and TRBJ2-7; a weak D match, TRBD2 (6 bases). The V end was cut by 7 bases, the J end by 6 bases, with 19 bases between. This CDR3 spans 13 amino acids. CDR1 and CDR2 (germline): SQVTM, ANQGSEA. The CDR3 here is CSASGGILREQYF. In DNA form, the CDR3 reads TGCAGCGCCTCGGGCGGGATTCTACGCGAGCAGTACTTC.

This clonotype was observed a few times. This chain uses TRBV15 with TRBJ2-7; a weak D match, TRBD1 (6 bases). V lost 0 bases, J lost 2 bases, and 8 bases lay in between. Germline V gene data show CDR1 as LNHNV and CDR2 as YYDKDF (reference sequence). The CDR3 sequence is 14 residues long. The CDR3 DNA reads TGTGCCACCAGCAGAGAACAGGGACCCTACGAGCAGTACTTC. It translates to CATSREQGPYEQYF.

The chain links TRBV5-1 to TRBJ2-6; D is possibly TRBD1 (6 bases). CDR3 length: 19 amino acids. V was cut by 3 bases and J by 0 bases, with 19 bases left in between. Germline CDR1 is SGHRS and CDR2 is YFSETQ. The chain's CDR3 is CASSWAGASLISGANVLTF. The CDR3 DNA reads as TGCGCCAGCAGCTGGGCAGGGGCGAGCTTAATCTCTGGGGCCAACGTCCTGACTTTC.